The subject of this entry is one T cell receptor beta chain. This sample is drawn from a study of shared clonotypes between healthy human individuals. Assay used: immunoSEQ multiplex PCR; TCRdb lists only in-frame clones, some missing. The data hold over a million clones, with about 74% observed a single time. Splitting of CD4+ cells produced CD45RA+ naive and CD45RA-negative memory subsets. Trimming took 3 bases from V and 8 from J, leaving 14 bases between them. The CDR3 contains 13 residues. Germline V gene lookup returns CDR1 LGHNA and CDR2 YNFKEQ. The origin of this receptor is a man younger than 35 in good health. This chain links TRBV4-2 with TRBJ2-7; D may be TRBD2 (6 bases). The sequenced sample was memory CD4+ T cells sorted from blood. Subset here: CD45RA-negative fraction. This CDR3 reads CASSQEGLAQQYF. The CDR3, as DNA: TGTGCCAGCAGCCAGGAGGGACTCGCTCAGCAGTACTTC.